This T cell receptor beta chain was recovered during a study of beta chain features in type 1 diabetes. Findings and caveats of the study: Patients with Type 1 diabetes showed moderately but significantly shorter TCRB CDR3s in all four CD4+ subsets. Sequencing of cDNA might inflate the share of cells that strongly express TCR. In patients and controls equally, PCR might favor templates that are shorter.

The investigators reverse transcribed all of the isolated RNA, so they sequenced expressed TCRB transcripts. Here immunoSEQ multiplex PCR was the method, and the copy in TCRdb shows in-frame clones only, minus some. The data hold 150,000 to 200,000 clones, with 63% observed a single time. V lost 5 bases to trimming and J lost 6 bases, with 15 bases between them. The CDR3 runs 14 residues. The germline CDR1 and CDR2 sequences are SGHVS and FNYEAQ. Regarding this clone: Its antigen is as yet unknown.

V and J are TRBV7-6 and TRBJ2-3; D gene unclear. This clonotype originated in a man aged 25-45 years with type 1 diabetes. Sequencing used naive CD4+ T cells from blood. The CDR3 region is CASSPALAPDTQYF. The CDR3, as DNA: TGTGCCAGCAGCCCCGCGTTGGCACCGGATACGCAGTATTTT.